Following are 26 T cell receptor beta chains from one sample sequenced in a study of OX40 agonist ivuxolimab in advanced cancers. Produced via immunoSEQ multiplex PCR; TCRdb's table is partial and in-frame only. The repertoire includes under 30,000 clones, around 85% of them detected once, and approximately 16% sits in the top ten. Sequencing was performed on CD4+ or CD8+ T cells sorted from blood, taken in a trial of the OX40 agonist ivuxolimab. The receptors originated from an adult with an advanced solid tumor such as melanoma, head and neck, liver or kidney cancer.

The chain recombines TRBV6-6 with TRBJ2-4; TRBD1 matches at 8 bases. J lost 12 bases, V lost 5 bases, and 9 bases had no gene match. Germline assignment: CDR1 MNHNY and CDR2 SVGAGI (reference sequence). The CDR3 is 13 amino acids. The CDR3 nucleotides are TGTGCCAGCAGTCTGGACAGGGCGATTACTCAGTACTTC. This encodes CASSLDRAITQYF.

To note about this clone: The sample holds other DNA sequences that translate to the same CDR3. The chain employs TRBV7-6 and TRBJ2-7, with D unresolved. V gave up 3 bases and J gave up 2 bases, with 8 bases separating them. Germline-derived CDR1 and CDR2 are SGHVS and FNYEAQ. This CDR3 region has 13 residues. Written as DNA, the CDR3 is TGTGCCAGCAGCTTCGGTAGAACCTACGAGCAGTACTTC. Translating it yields CASSFGRTYEQYF.

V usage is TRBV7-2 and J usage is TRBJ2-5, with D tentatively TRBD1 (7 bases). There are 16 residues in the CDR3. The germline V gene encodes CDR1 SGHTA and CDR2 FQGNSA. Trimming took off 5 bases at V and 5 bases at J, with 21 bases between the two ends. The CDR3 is CASSPGGSGRGETQYF. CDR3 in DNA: TGTGCCAGCAGCCCAGGGGGTAGCGGAAGAGGGGAGACCCAGTACTTC.

The CDR3 sequence: CASSQVLGVVYEQFF. The DNA of the CDR3 is TGCGCCAGCAGCCAGGTACTAGGGGTCGTCTATGAGCAGTTCTTC. The gene calls are TRBV4-1 and TRBJ2-1; D is possibly TRBD1 or TRBD2 (5 bases each). The CDR3 has 15 residues. The germline V gene has CDR1 MGHRA and CDR2 YSYEKL. Deletions cut 3 bases from V and 8 bases from J, with 17 bases between.

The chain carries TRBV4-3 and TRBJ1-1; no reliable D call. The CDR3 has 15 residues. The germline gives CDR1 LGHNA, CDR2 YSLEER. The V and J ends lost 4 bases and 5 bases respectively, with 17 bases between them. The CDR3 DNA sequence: TGCGCCAGCAGCCGAACCCAGTCGAGTTGGACTGAAGCTTTCTTT. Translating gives CASSRTQSSWTEAFF.

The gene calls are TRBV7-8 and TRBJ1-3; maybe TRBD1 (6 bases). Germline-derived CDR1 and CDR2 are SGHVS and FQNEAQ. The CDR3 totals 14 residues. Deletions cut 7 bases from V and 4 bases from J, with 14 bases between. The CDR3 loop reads CASIDTGRGNTIYF. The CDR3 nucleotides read TGTGCCAGCATCGATACAGGGCGAGGAAACACCATATATTTT. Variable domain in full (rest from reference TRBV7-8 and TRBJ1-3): GAGVSQSPRYKVAKRGQDVALRCDPISGHVSLFWYQQALGQGPEFLTYFQNEAQLDKSGLPSDRFFAERPEGSVSTLKIQRTQQEDSAVYLCASIDTGRGNTIYFGEGSWLTVV.

The DNA of the CDR3 is TGTGCCAGCAGTTACTCGCTCAGTAGGGGCATCGGGGAGCTGTTTTTT. It specifies CASSYSLSRGIGELFF. The chain employs TRBV6-5 and TRBJ2-2, with D tentatively TRBD1 (5 bases). V shed 0 bases and J shed 7 bases, with 15 bases lying between them. The CDR3 length is 16 residues. Germline V gene sequence: CDR1 MNHEY, CDR2 SVGAGI.

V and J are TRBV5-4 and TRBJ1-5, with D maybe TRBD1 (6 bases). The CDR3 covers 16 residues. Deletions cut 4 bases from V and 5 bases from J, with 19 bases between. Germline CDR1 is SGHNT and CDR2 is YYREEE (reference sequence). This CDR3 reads CASSMGGGSSDQPQHF. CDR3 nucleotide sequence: TGTGCCAGCAGCATGGGGGGCGGGTCCTCAGATCAGCCCCAGCATTTT.

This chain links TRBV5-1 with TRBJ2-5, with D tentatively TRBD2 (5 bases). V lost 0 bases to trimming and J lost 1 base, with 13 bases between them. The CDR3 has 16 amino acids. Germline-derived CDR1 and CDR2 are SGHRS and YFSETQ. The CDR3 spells CASSLGAGHLQETQYF. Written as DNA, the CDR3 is TGCGCCAGCAGCTTGGGGGCGGGCCACCTCCAAGAGACCCAGTACTTC.

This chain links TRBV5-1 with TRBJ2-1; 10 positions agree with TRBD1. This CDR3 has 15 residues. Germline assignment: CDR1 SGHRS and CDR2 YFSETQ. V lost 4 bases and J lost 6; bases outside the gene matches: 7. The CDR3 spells CASSQSGTGVNEQFF. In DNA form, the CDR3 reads TGCGCCAGCAGCCAATCCGGGACAGGGGTCAATGAGCAGTTCTTC.

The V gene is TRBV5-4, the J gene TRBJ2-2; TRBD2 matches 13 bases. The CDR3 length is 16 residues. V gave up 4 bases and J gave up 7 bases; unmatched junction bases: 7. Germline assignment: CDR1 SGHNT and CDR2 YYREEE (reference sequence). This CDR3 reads CASSQTSGGFGGELFF. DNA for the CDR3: TGTGCCAGCAGCCAGACTAGCGGGGGGTTTGGCGGGGAGCTGTTTTTT.

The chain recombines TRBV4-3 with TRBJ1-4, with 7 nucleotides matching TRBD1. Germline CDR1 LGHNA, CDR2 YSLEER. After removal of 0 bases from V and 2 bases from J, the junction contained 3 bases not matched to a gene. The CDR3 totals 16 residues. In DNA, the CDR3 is TGCGCCAGCAGCCAAGATGAAGGGGGCACTAATGAAAAACTGTTTTTT. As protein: CASSQDEGGTNEKLFF.

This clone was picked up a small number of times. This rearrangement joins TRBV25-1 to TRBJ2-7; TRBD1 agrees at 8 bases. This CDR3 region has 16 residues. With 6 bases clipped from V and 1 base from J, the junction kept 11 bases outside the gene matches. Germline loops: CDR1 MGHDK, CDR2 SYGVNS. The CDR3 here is CASSLTAGTGSYEQYF. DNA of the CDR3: TGTGCCAGCAGCCTAACCGCCGGGACAGGATCCTACGAGCAGTACTTC.

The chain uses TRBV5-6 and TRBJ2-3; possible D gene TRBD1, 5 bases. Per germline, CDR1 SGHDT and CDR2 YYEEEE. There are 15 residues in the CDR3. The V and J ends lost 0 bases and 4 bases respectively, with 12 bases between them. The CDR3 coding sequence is TGTGCCAGCAGCTTGGAGGGGCCGGGCTCAGATACGCAGTATTTT. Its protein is CASSLEGPGSDTQYF.

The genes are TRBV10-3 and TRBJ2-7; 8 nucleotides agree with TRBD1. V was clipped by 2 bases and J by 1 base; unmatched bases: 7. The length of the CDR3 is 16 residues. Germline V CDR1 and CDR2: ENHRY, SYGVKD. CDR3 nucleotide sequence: TGTGCCATCAGTGAGCGGGACAGGTCTGGATCCTACGAGCAGTACTTC. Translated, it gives CAISERDRSGSYEQYF.

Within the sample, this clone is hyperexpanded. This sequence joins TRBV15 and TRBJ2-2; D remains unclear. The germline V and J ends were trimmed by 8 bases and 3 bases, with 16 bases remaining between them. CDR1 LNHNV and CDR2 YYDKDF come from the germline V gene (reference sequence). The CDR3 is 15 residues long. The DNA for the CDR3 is TGTGCCACCGGTCCCGGTCATGGGGACACCGGGGAGCTGTTTTTT. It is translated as CATGPGHGDTGELFF.

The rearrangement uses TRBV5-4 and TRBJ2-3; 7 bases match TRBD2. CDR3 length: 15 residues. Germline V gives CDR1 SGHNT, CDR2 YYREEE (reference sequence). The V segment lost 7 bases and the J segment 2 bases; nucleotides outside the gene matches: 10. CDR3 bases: TGTGCCAGCTCGCCGGGACTATCAAACACAGATACGCAGTATTTT. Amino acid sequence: CASSPGLSNTDTQYF. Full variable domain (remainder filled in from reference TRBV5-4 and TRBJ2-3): ETGVTQSPTHLIKTRGQQVTLRCSSQSGHNTVSWYQQALGQGPQFIFQYYREEENGRGNFPPRFSGLQFPNYSSELNVNALELDDSALYLCASSPGLSNTDTQYFGPGTRLTVL.

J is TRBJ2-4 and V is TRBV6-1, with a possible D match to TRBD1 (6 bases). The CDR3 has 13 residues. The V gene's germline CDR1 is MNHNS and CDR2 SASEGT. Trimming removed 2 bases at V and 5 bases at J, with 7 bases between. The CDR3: CASSENRENIQYF. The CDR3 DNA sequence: TGTGCCAGCAGTGAAAACAGGGAAAACATTCAGTACTTC.

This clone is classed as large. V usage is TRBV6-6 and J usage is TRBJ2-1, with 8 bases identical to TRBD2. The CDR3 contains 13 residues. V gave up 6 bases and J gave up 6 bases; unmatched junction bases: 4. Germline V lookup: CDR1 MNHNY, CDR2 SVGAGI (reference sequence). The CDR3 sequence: CASSLAGPNEQFF. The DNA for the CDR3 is TGTGCCAGCAGCTTAGCGGGACCCAATGAGCAGTTCTTC.

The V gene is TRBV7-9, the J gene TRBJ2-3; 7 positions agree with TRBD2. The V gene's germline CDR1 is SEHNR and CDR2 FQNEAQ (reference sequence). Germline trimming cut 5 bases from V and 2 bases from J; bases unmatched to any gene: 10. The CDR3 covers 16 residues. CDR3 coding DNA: TGTGCCAGCAGCCGCCCCGCGGGGGTGAACACAGATACGCAGTATTTT. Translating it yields CASSRPAGVNTDTQYF.

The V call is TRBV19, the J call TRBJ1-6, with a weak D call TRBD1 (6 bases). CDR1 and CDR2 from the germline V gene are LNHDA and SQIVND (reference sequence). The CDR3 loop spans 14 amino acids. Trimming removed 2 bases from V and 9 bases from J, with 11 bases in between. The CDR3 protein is CASSIQGSISPLHF. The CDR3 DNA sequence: TGTGCCAGTAGTATACAGGGGAGTATTTCACCCCTCCACTTT.

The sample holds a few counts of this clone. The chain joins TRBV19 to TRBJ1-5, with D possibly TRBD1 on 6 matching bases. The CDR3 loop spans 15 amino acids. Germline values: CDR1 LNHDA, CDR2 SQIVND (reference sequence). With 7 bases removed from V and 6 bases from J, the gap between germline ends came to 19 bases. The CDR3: CASTSQGSRSQPQHF. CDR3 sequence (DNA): TGTGCCAGTACCTCACAGGGATCGAGAAGTCAGCCCCAGCATTTT.

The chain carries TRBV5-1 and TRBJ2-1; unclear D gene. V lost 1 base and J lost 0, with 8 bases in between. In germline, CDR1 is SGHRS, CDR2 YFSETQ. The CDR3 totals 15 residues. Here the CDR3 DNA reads TGCGCCAGCAGCTTGCCGCTTTCCTCCTACAATGAGCAGTTCTTC. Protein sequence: CASSLPLSSYNEQFF.

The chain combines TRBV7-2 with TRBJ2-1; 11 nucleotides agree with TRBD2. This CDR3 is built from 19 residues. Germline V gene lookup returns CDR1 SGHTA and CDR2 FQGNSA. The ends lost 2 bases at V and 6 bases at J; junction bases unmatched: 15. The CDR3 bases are TGTGCCAGCAGCTTAAATCTAAGGAGTAGCGGGAGGGCCCCCAATGAGCAGTTCTTC. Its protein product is CASSLNLRSSGRAPNEQFF. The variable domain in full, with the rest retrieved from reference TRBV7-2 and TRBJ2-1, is GAGVSQSPSNKVTEKGKDVELRCDPISGHTALYWYRQSLGQGLEFLIYFQGNSAPDKSGLPSDRFSAERTGGSVSTLTIQRTQQEDSAVYLCASSLNLRSSGRAPNEQFFGPGTRLTVL.

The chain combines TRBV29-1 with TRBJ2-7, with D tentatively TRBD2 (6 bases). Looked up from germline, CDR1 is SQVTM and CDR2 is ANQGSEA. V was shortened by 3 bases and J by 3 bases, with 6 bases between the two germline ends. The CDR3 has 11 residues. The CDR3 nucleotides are TGCAGCGTTGATAGCGGCTACGAGCAGTACTTC. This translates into CSVDSGYEQYF.

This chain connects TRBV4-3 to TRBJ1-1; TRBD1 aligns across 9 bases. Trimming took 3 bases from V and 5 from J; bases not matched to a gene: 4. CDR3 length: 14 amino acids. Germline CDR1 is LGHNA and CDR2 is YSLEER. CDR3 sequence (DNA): TGCGCCAGCAGCCAGACAGGGGGAATTACTGAAGCTTTCTTT. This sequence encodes CASSQTGGITEAFF.